This T cell receptor beta chain was captured in a study of blood T cell repertoires in COVID-19. Study details: Whether acute or convalescent, the COVID-19 samples came from the United States, Italy and Spain. In each case, the material was cDNA or gDNA derived from T cells, B-cell-depleted T cells, or PBMCs.

Original processing notes: Amplification of reference gene primers was used by the study to estimate nucleated cell counts. Data came from immunoSEQ multiplex PCR; TCRdb stores just in-frame clones and leaves some out. That table is the source of V, J and clone size, and D and trimming were worked out from the DNA. This sample yields under 200,000 clones, of which roughly nine tenths are seen a single time; 0.75% to 0.9% belongs to the top ten. The sample taken for sequencing was peripheral blood. The source is a woman aged 65 to 85 with acute or convalescent COVID-19.

In nucleotides, the CDR3 is TGTGCCAGCGGGTCCCGGGACAGGGGAAAACAGCCCCAGCATTTT. This gives the protein CASGSRDRGKQPQHF. This chain joins TRBV27 and TRBJ1-5, with 10 bases aligning to TRBD1. The CDR3 is 15 amino acids. Trimming at V came to 8 bases and at J to 7 bases, leaving 11 bases not matched to a gene. The V gene's germline CDR1 is MNHEY and CDR2 SMNVEV (reference sequence).